Shown below are 17 T cell receptor beta chains from a single sample sequenced in a study of T cells in Graves' hyperthyroidism and ophthalmopathy. RNA transcripts yielded amplified TCR beta CDR3 regions. HTBI primers were employed in a first-round RT-PCR of the TCR CDR3. From the multiplex PCR reads, TCRdb called clonotypes with MiXCR, one entry per CDR3 protein. The sample lists 540,000 or so distinct CDR3 sequences; roughly 50% were seen once. The sample was peripheral blood or thyroid tissue (not recorded which). The receptors stem from an adult woman with Graves' disease, either hyperthyroidism or ophthalmopathy (not recorded which).

The chain joins TRBV10-3 to TRBJ2-5; TRBD1 matches at 7 bases. V shed 10 bases and J 5 bases; nucleotides not matched to a gene: 19. The CDR3 contains 16 residues. Germline CDR1 ENHRY, CDR2 SYGVKD. For the CDR3, the DNA is TGTGCCACCAAACAGGGGTCCGTCAGGGTACGGGAGACCCAGTACTTC. Translating it yields CATKQGSVRVRETQYF.

This clonotype has a count of ten or more. Being one base from a much bigger clone, this may be a read error. CDR3 protein: CASSPSLQETQYF. The CDR3 DNA is TGTGCCAGCAGCCCCAGCCTCCAAGAGACCCAGTACTTC. V is TRBV3-1 and J is TRBJ2-5; D call uncertain. The ends were cut back, 4 bases at V and 1 base at J, with 7 bases in the middle. This CDR3 comprises 13 residues. From germline, CDR1 is LGHDT and CDR2 YNNKEL (reference sequence).

The V gene is TRBV5-5, the J gene TRBJ1-2; D is ambiguous. Trimming cost V 0 bases and J 0 bases, with 9 bases left between them. This CDR3 has 15 amino acids. CDR1 is SGHKS, CDR2 YYEKEE, per germline (reference sequence). The CDR3 here is CASSLDWATNYGYTF. CDR3 DNA: TGTGCCAGCAGCTTGGACTGGGCGACTAACTATGGCTACACCTTC.

V and J are TRBV7-3 and TRBJ2-7; 11 nucleotides line up with TRBD1. Trimming took 7 bases from V and 7 from J; bases not matched to a gene: 15. The CDR3 has 16 amino acids. Germline-derived CDR1 and CDR2 are SGHTA and FQGTGA. The CDR3 reads CASIASGTGGPREQYF. The DNA for the CDR3 is TGTGCCAGCATCGCCTCCGGGACAGGGGGTCCTAGGGAGCAGTACTTC.

About this clonotype itself: A junction end diverges from the germline sequence, so it may reflect a read error. The chain uses TRBV25-1 and TRBJ2-5; 10 positions agree with TRBD2. Germline values: CDR1 MGHDK, CDR2 SYGVNS. This CDR3 is built from 15 residues. The DNA for the CDR3 is TGTGCCAGTAGTGGTAGCGGGGGGATAGGGGAGACCCAGTACTTC. Its protein product is CASSGSGGIGETQYF. The complete variable domain, with remaining parts taken from reference TRBV25-1 and TRBJ2-5, reads EADIYQTPRYLVIGTGKKITLECSQTMGHDKMYWYQQDPGMELHLIHYSYGVNSTEKGDLSSESTVSRIRTEHFPLTLESARPSHTSQYLCASSGSGGIGETQYFGPGTRLLVL.

V is TRBV6-5 and J is TRBJ1-1; D may be TRBD1 (5 bases). V was trimmed by 6 bases and J by 6 bases, leaving 23 bases between them. The germline V gene has CDR1 MNHEY and CDR2 SVGAGI. CDR3 length: 16 residues. CDR3 amino acids: CASSPTLSGGMAEAFF. The CDR3 DNA sequence: TGTGCCAGCAGCCCAACCTTGTCGGGGGGTATGGCTGAAGCTTTCTTT.

This clonotype was picked up a small number of times. DNA of the CDR3: TGCAGTGCTAAACAGGGGCAACAGCCCCAGCATTTT. This encodes CSAKQGQQPQHF. The rearrangement joins TRBV20-1 to TRBJ1-5, with 7 bases aligning to TRBD1. Trimming cost V 4 bases and J 7 bases; bases outside gene matches: 4. The length of the CDR3 is 12 residues. Germline V CDR1 and CDR2: DFQATT, SNEGSKA (reference sequence).

This clonotype was detected once. The chain combines TRBV27 with TRBJ1-1, with TRBD1 matching over 7 bases. J gave up 6 bases and V 2 bases, and 9 bases lay outside the gene matches. The germline CDR1 and CDR2 sequences are MNHEY and SMNVEV (reference sequence). This CDR3 has 15 residues. The CDR3 is CASSLVSGGYAEAFF. The CDR3 DNA reads TGTGCCAGCAGTTTAGTGTCAGGGGGATACGCTGAAGCTTTCTTT.

This clonotype occurred a few times. This chain connects TRBV6-5 to TRBJ2-5; D possibly corresponds to TRBD1 (5 bases). The CDR3 runs 13 residues. V was clipped by 7 bases and J by 8 bases, with 17 bases between them. Per the germline V gene, CDR1 is MNHEY and CDR2 is SVGAGI. The CDR3 bases are TGTGCCAGCACCGATGGACCGACAGTAACCCAGTACTTC. This codes for CASTDGPTVTQYF.

A few counts support this clonotype. V usage is TRBV30 and J usage is TRBJ2-7; 11 bases map to TRBD2. CDR3 length: 15 amino acids. Per germline, CDR1 GTSNPN and CDR2 SVGIG (reference sequence). Trimming at V came to 4 bases and at J to 7 bases, leaving 12 bases not matched to a gene. The CDR3 DNA reads as TGTGCCTGGAAGACCGTGACTAGCGGGGCGGCGGAGCAGTACTTC. Its translation: CAWKTVTSGAAEQYF.

This clonotype is labeled as medium-sized. The chain uses TRBV10-3 and TRBJ1-6; possible D gene TRBD1, 5 bases. Germline V gives CDR1 ENHRY, CDR2 SYGVKD. CDR3 length: 15 residues. Trimming stripped 4 bases from V and 5 bases from J, with 12 bases between. This CDR3 is CAISVGTDHNSPLHF. As DNA, the CDR3 is TGTGCCATCAGTGTGGGGACCGACCATAATTCACCCCTCCACTTT.

On this clonotype: Since no conserved phenylalanine or tryptophan closes the CDR3, a read error is the likely cause. The DNA is left out, because the CDR3 cannot be placed on it with certainty; the CDR3 is given as TCRdb lists it. The V call is TRBV5-1, the J call TRBJ2-2; the DNA was not used to check the table's D call, TRBD1. The CDR3 contains 12 residues when both ends are counted. CDR1 is SGHRS, CDR2 YFSETQ, per germline. The CDR3 reads CASSYRTGGESY.

The CDR3 loop reads CASSLPADGELFF. In DNA form, the CDR3 reads TGTGCCAGCAGCTTACCAGCCGACGGGGAGCTGTTTTTT. V and J are TRBV7-8 and TRBJ2-2, with D hard to call. The germline CDR1 and CDR2 sequences are SGHVS and FQNEAQ. The CDR3 extends over 13 amino acids. The V gene lost 2 bases and the J gene lost 7 bases, with 8 bases spanning the gap.

This clonotype was recorded once. This sequence may be a read error, since a much larger clone differs from it by one base. The rearrangement joins TRBV6-5 to TRBJ2-7; D possibly corresponds to TRBD2 (6 bases). Trimming shortened V by 6 bases and J by 5 bases, and 17 bases separated the two germline ends. Germline V lookup: CDR1 MNHEY, CDR2 SVGAGI. The CDR3 covers 14 residues. The CDR3 reads CASRRGRGWNEQYF. The CDR3 nucleotides read TGTGCCAGCAGGCGAGGACGGGGGTGGAACGAGCAGTACTTC.

This clonotype has more than one count but fewer than ten. The DNA for the CDR3 is TGTGCCAGCGCACAGGGCGAGATTAACTACGAGCAGTACTTC. Its translation: CASAQGEINYEQYF. J is TRBJ2-7 and V is TRBV27, with D perhaps matching TRBD1 (6 bases). From germline, CDR1 is MNHEY and CDR2 SMNVEV (reference sequence). The germline V and J ends were trimmed by 8 bases and 3 bases, with 17 bases remaining between them. This CDR3 contains 14 residues.

The table lists this clonotype with a few counts. The chain joins TRBV28 to TRBJ2-7, with D hard to call. The ends were cut back, 5 bases at V and 4 bases at J, with 6 bases in the middle. Per germline, CDR1 MDHEN and CDR2 SYDVKM. CDR3 length equals 11 residues. The CDR3 region is CASSLPYEQYF. The DNA of the CDR3 is TGTGCCAGCAGTCTGCCTTACGAGCAGTACTTC.

This clonotype has ten or more counts. The CDR3 sequence is CASSPEVRLPQHF. The CDR3 nucleotides read TGTGCCAGCAGCCCGGAGGTTCGATTGCCCCAGCATTTT. The rearrangement links TRBV7-2 to TRBJ1-5, with D hard to call. This CDR3 is built from 13 residues. V lost 5 bases and J lost 9, with 14 bases in between. CDR1 is SGHTA and CDR2 is FQGNSA in the germline V gene.